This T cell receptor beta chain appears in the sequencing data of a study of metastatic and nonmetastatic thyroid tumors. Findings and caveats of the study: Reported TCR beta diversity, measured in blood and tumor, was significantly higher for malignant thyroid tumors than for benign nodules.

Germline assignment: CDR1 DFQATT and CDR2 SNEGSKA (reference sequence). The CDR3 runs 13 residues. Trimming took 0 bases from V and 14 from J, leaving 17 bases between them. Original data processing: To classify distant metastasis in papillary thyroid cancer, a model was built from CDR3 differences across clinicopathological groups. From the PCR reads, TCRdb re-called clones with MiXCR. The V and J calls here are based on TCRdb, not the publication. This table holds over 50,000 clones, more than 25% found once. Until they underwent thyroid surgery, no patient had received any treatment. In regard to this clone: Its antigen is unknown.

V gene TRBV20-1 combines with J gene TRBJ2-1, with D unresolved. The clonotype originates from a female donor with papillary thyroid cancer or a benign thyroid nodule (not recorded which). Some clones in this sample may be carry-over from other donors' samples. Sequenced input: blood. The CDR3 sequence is CSAREGPRPTEFF. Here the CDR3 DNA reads TGCAGTGCTAGAGAAGGGCCCAGGCCCACGGAGTTCTTC.